These 26 T cell receptor beta chains were sequenced from one sample in a study of technical replicates of blood from a few donors (dated by TCRdb to the late 2010s). Library creation used the immunoSEQ multiplex PCR assay. TCRdb limited this immuneACCESS table to in-frame rearrangements with V and J called. A share of clones is missing; checked studies link under half to unresolved V genes, and the rest is unexplained. This sample gives tens of thousands of clones in total; roughly 96% of them show up just once. The ten largest make up around 0.26% of the sample. Material: T cells isolated from PBMCs. All receptors derive from a human donor in good health.

CDR3 residues: CSVVGQANTEAFF. The CDR3 coding sequence is TGCAGCGTTGTAGGACAGGCGAACACTGAAGCTTTCTTT. The gene calls are TRBV29-1 and TRBJ1-1, with 7 bases aligning to TRBD1. The trim removed 4 bases at V and 1 base at J, leaving 3 bases unmatched. This CDR3 has 13 amino acids. CDR1 is SQVTM, CDR2 ANQGSEA, per germline.

The V gene is TRBV6-5, the J gene TRBJ2-7, with a weak D call TRBD2 (5 bases). Germline V lookup: CDR1 MNHEY, CDR2 SVGAGI. V gave up 2 bases and J gave up 9 bases, with 14 bases separating them. The CDR3 has 13 amino acids. The CDR3 DNA is TGTGCCAGCAGTTACCCAGGACTCCCGTGGCAGTACTTC. This encodes CASSYPGLPWQYF.

J is TRBJ1-2 and V is TRBV28; TRBD1 is a possible D gene (6 bases). The CDR3 loop spans 15 amino acids. CDR1 and CDR2 from the germline V gene are MDHEN and SYDVKM. Between the trimmed V and J ends, which lost 5 bases and 7 bases, there was a span of 20 bases. CDR3 loop: CASSPPGGGAGGYTF. The CDR3 DNA reads as TGTGCCAGCAGTCCCCCGGGGGGGGGCGCAGGTGGCTACACCTTC.

The chain links TRBV28 to TRBJ1-2; 7 nucleotides match TRBD1. The CDR3 covers 16 residues. Germline trimming cut 2 bases from V and 2 bases from J; bases unmatched to any gene: 8. CDR1 is MDHEN and CDR2 is SYDVKM in the germline V gene. CDR3 loop: CASSLRGQGGNYGYTF. Written as DNA, the CDR3 is TGTGCCAGCAGTTTACGTGGGCAGGGGGGCAACTATGGCTACACCTTC.

Remarks on this clone: Other DNA sequences in the same sample also yield this CDR3. This rearrangement joins TRBV5-1 to TRBJ2-5; 10 bases map to TRBD1. Trimming cost V 0 bases and J 3 bases; bases outside gene matches: 2. Germline-derived CDR1 and CDR2 are SGHRS and YFSETQ. This CDR3 has 15 amino acids. The CDR3 nucleotides are TGCGCCAGCAGCTTGGCCGGGACAGGGGAAGAGACCCAGTACTTC. This codes for CASSLAGTGEETQYF.

The CDR3 is CASSYSRLRGDYGYTF. Written as DNA, the CDR3 is TGTGCCAGCAGTTACTCGAGACTCCGGGGGGACTATGGCTACACCTTC. V and J are TRBV6-5 and TRBJ1-2; tentative D call: TRBD1 (5 bases). Per the germline V gene, CDR1 is MNHEY and CDR2 is SVGAGI. Trimming removed 0 bases at V and 3 bases at J, with 14 bases between. The CDR3 totals 16 residues.

The CDR3 here is CASSSSRARNSPLHF. The CDR3 DNA reads TGTGCCAGCAGTTCCAGTCGTGCCCGTAATTCACCCCTCCACTTT. This sequence joins TRBV6-5 and TRBJ1-6; D gene uncertain. Trimming took 4 bases from V and 6 from J, leaving 13 bases between them. Germline V gives CDR1 MNHEY, CDR2 SVGAGI. CDR3 length: 15 amino acids.

The chain couples TRBV19 to TRBJ2-1; 7 positions match TRBD1. The CDR3 is 13 residues long. The germline V gene has CDR1 LNHDA and CDR2 SQIVND (reference sequence). V lost 5 bases and J lost 12; bases outside the gene matches: 10. The CDR3 region is CASSSRTRDRQFF. In DNA, the CDR3 is TGTGCCAGTAGTTCGCGAACCCGGGACAGGCAGTTCTTC.

The CDR3 bases are TGTGCCAGCAGCTTGGGAGGACAGGGGAACTACTATGGCTACACCTTC. This sequence encodes CASSLGGQGNYYGYTF. The chain carries TRBV5-4 and TRBJ1-2; 9 positions match TRBD1. V lost 0 bases, J lost 3 bases, and 6 bases stayed unmatched. The CDR3 extends over 16 amino acids. The germline gives CDR1 SGHNT, CDR2 YYREEE (reference sequence).

The chain links TRBV12-5 to TRBJ2-1; possibly TRBD2 for D (5 bases). The germline CDR1 and CDR2 sequences are LGHNT and FRNRAP. The CDR3 is made up of 15 amino acids. V was trimmed by 0 bases and J by 8 bases, leaving 14 bases between them. The CDR3 loop is CASGLVLSSTDEQFF. The CDR3 nucleotides are TGTGCTAGTGGTTTGGTACTGTCTAGCACCGATGAGCAGTTCTTC.

V usage is TRBV7-9 and J usage is TRBJ2-2; 7 bases align to TRBD1. Germline V gives CDR1 SEHNR, CDR2 FQNEAQ (reference sequence). There are 15 residues in the CDR3. The V gene end was trimmed by 4 bases and the J gene end by 0 bases; junction bases not matched to a gene: 2. The DNA for the CDR3 is TGTGCCAGCAGCTCCGGGACAGCGAACACCGGGGAGCTGTTTTTT. This gives the protein CASSSGTANTGELFF.

The chain employs TRBV19 and TRBJ1-6; D may be TRBD1 (5 bases). Trimming removed 2 bases from V and 10 bases from J, with 18 bases in between. The germline gives CDR1 LNHDA, CDR2 SQIVND (reference sequence). The CDR3 covers 16 residues. The CDR3 region is CASSILGLGLDSPLHF. In DNA, the CDR3 is TGTGCCAGTAGTATATTGGGGTTGGGGCTGGACTCACCCCTCCACTTT.

CDR3: CASSPLLAGDQWNEQFF. In DNA form, the CDR3 reads TGCGCCAGCAGCCCCTTACTAGCGGGGGACCAGTGGAATGAGCAGTTCTTC. The chain recombines TRBV4-1 with TRBJ2-1, with 11 positions matching TRBD2. The CDR3 consists of 17 residues. Looked up from germline, CDR1 is MGHRA and CDR2 is YSYEKL. The J segment lost 7 bases and the V segment lost 4 bases, leaving 12 bases of the junction unmatched.

This clone has just one count. The chain links TRBV5-6 to TRBJ2-3; D is possibly TRBD2 (5 bases). V was clipped by 3 bases and J by 4 bases, with 15 bases between them. The CDR3 spans 15 residues. Germline V gene data show CDR1 as SGHDT and CDR2 as YYEEEE. Written as DNA, the CDR3 is TGTGCCAGCAGCTCCCCCCTGAGGGCCGCAGATACGCAGTATTTT. Its protein product is CASSSPLRAADTQYF.

The chain couples TRBV27 to TRBJ2-3; D might be TRBD2 (6 bases). The CDR3 runs 16 residues. Trimming removed 3 bases at V and 6 bases at J, with 19 bases between. Germline CDR1 MNHEY, CDR2 SMNVEV (reference sequence). This CDR3 reads CASSFAPSEGLDTQYF. The CDR3 bases are TGTGCCAGCAGTTTTGCCCCTTCGGAGGGCCTTGATACGCAGTATTTT.

This rearrangement joins TRBV19 to TRBJ1-1; TRBD1 might be the D (5 bases). Germline V gene sequence: CDR1 LNHDA, CDR2 SQIVND (reference sequence). CDR3 length equals 13 residues. Trimming shortened V by 0 bases and J by 11 bases, and 13 bases separated the two germline ends. The CDR3 protein is CASSIDRRGRAFF. CDR3 coding DNA: TGTGCCAGTAGTATAGATCGGCGGGGCAGGGCTTTCTTT.

The J gene is TRBJ2-1, the V gene TRBV6-1; 10 nucleotides align to TRBD1. Germline trimming cut 3 bases from V and 2 bases from J; bases unmatched to any gene: 4. The length of the CDR3 is 16 residues. The germline gives CDR1 MNHNS, CDR2 SASEGT. The CDR3 spells CASSDSGQGAYNEQFF. CDR3 coding DNA: TGTGCCAGCAGTGATTCTGGACAGGGGGCCTACAATGAGCAGTTCTTC.

This rearrangement joins TRBV5-4 to TRBJ2-3, with TRBD2 identical over 9 bases. The V gene's germline CDR1 is SGHNT and CDR2 YYREEE (reference sequence). The CDR3 sequence is 16 residues long. Losses at the gene ends were 2 bases for V and 0 bases for J; bases not matched to a gene: 4. CDR3 sequence: CASSFQLAGSTDTQYF. The CDR3 DNA reads TGTGCCAGCAGCTTTCAGCTAGCGGGGAGCACAGATACGCAGTATTTT.

V is TRBV27 and J is TRBJ2-3; D possibly corresponds to TRBD2 (7 bases). Germline V gives CDR1 MNHEY, CDR2 SMNVEV (reference sequence). V was shortened by 1 base and J by 1 base, with 12 bases between the two germline ends. The CDR3 runs to 16 residues. CDR3 DNA: TGTGCCAGCAGTTTATGGGGGGGCTCGGGCACAGATACGCAGTATTTT. This translates into CASSLWGGSGTDTQYF.

This rearrangement joins TRBV9 to TRBJ1-2, with 9 positions matching TRBD1. Unmatched junction bases numbered 8, after V lost 4 bases and J lost 4 bases. The germline V gene encodes CDR1 SGDLS and CDR2 YYNGEE. The CDR3 covers 15 residues. CDR3 region: CASSPRTGATYGYTF. CDR3 nucleotides: TGTGCCAGCAGCCCGCGGACAGGGGCCACCTATGGCTACACCTTC.

This clone was picked up one time. V and J are TRBV6-5 and TRBJ2-7; a weak D match, TRBD1 (6 bases). The CDR3 spans 13 residues. Germline CDR1 is MNHEY and CDR2 is SVGAGI. V was shortened by 0 bases and J by 9 bases, with 12 bases between the two germline ends. The chain's CDR3 is CASSYSNRDVQYF. The DNA for the CDR3 is TGTGCCAGCAGTTACTCAAACAGGGACGTGCAGTACTTC.

This clone was recorded only once. This chain links TRBV5-6 with TRBJ2-1; 9 nucleotides agree with TRBD1. CDR1 and CDR2 (germline): SGHDT, YYEEEE. The CDR3 consists of 16 residues. V lost 1 base to trimming and J lost 4 bases; unmatched junction nucleotides: 6. For the CDR3, the DNA is TGTGCCAGCAGCTTGTATAGACAGGGGGATTACAATGAGCAGTTCTTC. It codes for CASSLYRQGDYNEQFF.

This clone was detected only once. The chain uses TRBV15 and TRBJ1-3; 8 positions match TRBD1. The CDR3 is 19 amino acids. V trimming: 1 base; J trimming: 2 bases; junction bases outside the gene matches: 13. Germline-derived CDR1 and CDR2 are LNHNV and YYDKDF (reference sequence). CDR3 sequence (DNA): TGTGCCACCAGCAGAGCTTTGGCAGGGGGCGTTCCTGCTGGAAACACCATATATTTT. This translates into CATSRALAGGVPAGNTIYF.

The chain uses TRBV10-3 and TRBJ2-7; TRBD1 matches at 7 bases. In germline, CDR1 is ENHRY, CDR2 SYGVKD. J was trimmed by 2 bases and V by 8 bases; bases with no gene match: 6. The CDR3 totals 13 residues. Here the CDR3 DNA reads TGTGCCATCCGGGCAGGGGGTCCCTACGAGCAGTACTTC. Translating it yields CAIRAGGPYEQYF.

V and J are TRBV27 and TRBJ2-7, with 9 bases matching TRBD2. Per germline, CDR1 MNHEY and CDR2 SMNVEV (reference sequence). CDR3 length: 15 amino acids. The trim removed 6 bases at V and 1 base at J, leaving 7 bases unmatched. The CDR3 loop is CASSTSGRPSYEQYF. The DNA of the CDR3 is TGTGCCAGCAGCACCAGCGGGAGGCCTTCCTACGAGCAGTACTTC.

The table lists this clone with a count of one. The rearrangement uses TRBV10-3 and TRBJ1-5; D is possibly TRBD1 (6 bases). The CDR3 runs 14 residues. The ends were cut back, 3 bases at V and 12 bases at J, with 18 bases in the middle. Germline V gene lookup returns CDR1 ENHRY and CDR2 SYGVKD. The CDR3 loop is CAISDQGTIGFQHF. The CDR3 region has the DNA TGTGCCATCAGTGATCAGGGGACGATCGGGTTCCAGCATTTT.